This record looks at one T cell receptor (beta chain) sequence and its context. This record comes from a study of blood T cell repertoires in COVID-19. The V gene end was trimmed by 6 bases and the J gene end by 1 base; junction bases not matched to a gene: 5. Germline CDR1 reads MNHEY; CDR2 reads SVGAGI. The CDR3 is made up of 15 amino acids. Assay used: immunoSEQ multiplex PCR; TCRdb lists only in-frame clones, some missing. The table lists 390,000 or so clones, about nine tenths of them singletons. V and J are TRBV6-5 and TRBJ2-2; 7 bases fit TRBD1. The sequencing input was peripheral blood. This clonotype originated in a woman in her thirties with active or convalescent COVID-19. CDR3 sequence: CASSWTGGNTGELFF. The CDR3 DNA sequence: TGTGCCAGCAGCTGGACAGGTGGGAACACCGGGGAGCTGTTTTTT.